The 9 T cell receptor beta chains presented below share a single source sample, sequenced in a study of beta chain features in type 1 diabetes. TCRB transcripts that were expressed got sequenced, as all of the isolated RNA had been reverse transcribed. Clones were sequenced by immunoSEQ multiplex PCR, and TCRdb holds only the in-frame ones, with some missing. Found here are about 370,000 clones, roughly 16% of them singletons; the top ten hold approximately 0.02%. The material sequenced was naive CD4+ T cells from blood. The receptors shown here come from a woman in her late teens or twenties in good health.

This clone was observed a handful of times. V gene TRBV7-2 combines with J gene TRBJ2-7; D ambiguous. CDR3 length: 13 residues. V gave up 3 bases and J gave up 3 bases, with 9 bases separating them. The germline gives CDR1 SGHTA, CDR2 FQGNSA. CDR3 coding DNA: TGTGCCAGCAGCTTGATGCGGATCTACGAGCAGTACTTC. This codes for CASSLMRIYEQYF.

This clone appeared a few times. The gene calls are TRBV5-4 and TRBJ2-5; 7 bases agree with TRBD1. J lost 2 bases, V lost 5 bases, and 3 bases had no gene match. Germline CDR1 reads SGHNT; CDR2 reads YYREEE (reference sequence). CDR3 size: 13 residues. The CDR3 region is CASSYRGQETQYF. The DNA of the CDR3 is TGTGCCAGCAGTTACAGGGGTCAAGAGACCCAGTACTTC.

In the case of this clone: The same CDR3 also results from other DNA sequences found in this sample. The J gene is TRBJ2-1, the V gene TRBV30, with D possibly TRBD1 on 5 matching bases. CDR1 is GTSNPN, CDR2 SVGIG, per germline (reference sequence). The CDR3 covers 13 residues. V lost 0 bases, J lost 3 bases, and 6 bases lay in between. The CDR3 coding sequence is TGTGCCTGGAGTGTCGACAGCTACAATGAGCAGTTCTTC. It codes for CAWSVDSYNEQFF.

This clone was counted between two and nine times. V is TRBV30 and J is TRBJ1-2, with TRBD1 as a possible D gene (6 bases). This CDR3 contains 14 residues. Trimming took 2 bases from V and 4 from J, leaving 14 bases between them. Germline CDR1 is GTSNPN and CDR2 is SVGIG (reference sequence). The CDR3 loop reads CAWSMLRGFYGYTF. The DNA for the CDR3 is TGTGCCTGGAGTATGCTCAGGGGATTCTATGGCTACACCTTC. Variable domain in full (rest from reference TRBV30 and TRBJ1-2): SQTIHQWPATLVQPVGSPLSLECTVEGTSNPNLYWYRQAAGRGLQLLFYSVGIGQISSEVPQNLSASRPQDRQFILSSKKLLLSDSGFYLCAWSMLRGFYGYTFGSGTRLTVV.

This clone was seen more than once but under ten times. J is TRBJ2-1 and V is TRBV5-6, with 8 bases identical to TRBD2. This CDR3 is 15 amino acids long. Trimming removed 4 bases from V and 6 bases from J; junction bases left unmatched: 9. Germline V gene sequence: CDR1 SGHDT, CDR2 YYEEEE. The CDR3 loop is CASSNGLARLNEQFF. CDR3 sequence (DNA): TGTGCCAGCAGCAACGGACTAGCCCGACTCAATGAGCAGTTCTTC.

A few counts support this clone. The chain uses TRBV7-2 and TRBJ1-4; the D gene is possibly TRBD1 (5 bases). The germline CDR1 and CDR2 sequences are SGHTA and FQGNSA. The V and J ends lost 1 base and 3 bases respectively, with 6 bases between them. The CDR3 is 14 residues long. DNA for the CDR3: TGTGCCAGCAGCTTAGGACAGCCTAATGAAAAACTGTTTTTT. It codes for CASSLGQPNEKLFF.

The chain couples TRBV29-1 to TRBJ1-1; 7 bases map to TRBD1. V dropped 7 bases and J dropped 1; count of bases not matched to a gene: 0. CDR3 length: 11 residues. Germline V CDR1 and CDR2: SQVTM, ANQGSEA. CDR3 sequence reads: CSDRGNTEAFF. The CDR3 DNA reads TGCAGCGACAGGGGGAACACTGAAGCTTTCTTT.

This clone was observed a handful of times. The V call is TRBV5-6, the J call TRBJ2-7; TRBD2 agrees at 9 bases. CDR3 length: 15 amino acids. Germline loops: CDR1 SGHDT, CDR2 YYEEEE. After removal of 5 bases from V and 0 bases from J, the junction contained 6 bases not matched to a gene. The CDR3 nucleotides read TGTGCCAGCAGAATAGCGGGAGCCGCCTCCTACGAGCAGTACTTC. This sequence encodes CASRIAGAASYEQYF.

This clone was counted only a few times. V usage is TRBV4-3 and J usage is TRBJ2-1; tentative D call: TRBD1 (7 bases). Germline CDR1 is LGHNA and CDR2 is YSLEER. V lost 1 base and J lost 7, with 14 bases in between. The CDR3 has 15 amino acids. CDR3 DNA: TGCGCCAGCAGCCAAGGGGCAGGGGGGCAAAATGAGCAGTTCTTC. As protein: CASSQGAGGQNEQFF.